The entry that follows covers one T cell receptor (beta chain) sequence. The record originates from a study of identical twins. Each CDR3 protein gets one entry after TCRdb re-called the 5' RACE reads with MiXCR. The data contain 600,000 to 800,000 distinct CDR3 sequences, 21% of them singletons. This sample was also put to use in a study of T cells expressing NK-cell markers. That paper states: All TCR beta repertoires analysed originated from sorted CD3+CD56+NKG2C+, CD3+CD56+NKG2C- and CD3+CD56-NKG2C+ T cells. Among four donors, these clonotypes also ranked first in the CD3+CD56-NKG2C+ fraction.

The sample taken for sequencing was PBMCs. The source is a woman aged 18-29 years in good health.

CDR3 amino acids: CASSLEGRQYYEQYF. CDR3 DNA sequence: TGTGCCAGCAGCTTAGAGGGTCGACAGTACTACGAGCAGTACTTC. The chain recombines TRBV7-2 with TRBJ2-7; possibly TRBD1 for D (5 bases). This CDR3 comprises 15 residues. The germline CDR1 and CDR2 sequences are SGHTA and FQGNSA. V was shortened by 1 base and J by 3 bases, with 13 bases between the two germline ends.